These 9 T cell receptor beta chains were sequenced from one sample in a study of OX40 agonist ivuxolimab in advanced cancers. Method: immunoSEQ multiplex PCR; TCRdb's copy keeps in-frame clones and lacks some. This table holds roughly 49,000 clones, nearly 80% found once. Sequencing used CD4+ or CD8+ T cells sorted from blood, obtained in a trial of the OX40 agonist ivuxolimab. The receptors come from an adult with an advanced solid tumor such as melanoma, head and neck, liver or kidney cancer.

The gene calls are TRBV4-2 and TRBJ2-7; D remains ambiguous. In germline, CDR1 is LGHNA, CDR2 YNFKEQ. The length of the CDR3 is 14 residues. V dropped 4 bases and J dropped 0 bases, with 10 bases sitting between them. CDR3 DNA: TGTGCCAGCAGCCCCCTTGCCGGCTCCTACGAGCAGTACTTC. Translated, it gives CASSPLAGSYEQYF.

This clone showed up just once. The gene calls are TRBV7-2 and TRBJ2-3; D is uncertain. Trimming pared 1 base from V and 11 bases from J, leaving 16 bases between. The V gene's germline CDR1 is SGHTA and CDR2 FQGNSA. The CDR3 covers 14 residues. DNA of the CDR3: TGTGCCAGCAGCTTAGAGGGCCTTCCAATCGGGCAGTATTTT. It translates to CASSLEGLPIGQYF.

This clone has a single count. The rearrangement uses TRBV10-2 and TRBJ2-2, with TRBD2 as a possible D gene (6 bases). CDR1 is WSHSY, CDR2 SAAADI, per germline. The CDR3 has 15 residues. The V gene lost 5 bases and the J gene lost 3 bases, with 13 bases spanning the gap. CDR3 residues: CASSNRGSHTGELFF. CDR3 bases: TGCGCCAGCAGTAATCGGGGGTCCCACACCGGGGAGCTGTTTTTT.

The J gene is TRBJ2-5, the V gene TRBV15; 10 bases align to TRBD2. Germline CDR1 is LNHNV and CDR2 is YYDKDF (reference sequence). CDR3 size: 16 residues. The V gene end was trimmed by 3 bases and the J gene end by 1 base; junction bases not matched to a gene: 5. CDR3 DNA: TGTGCCACCAGCAGTTGGACTAGCGGTACCCAAGAGACCCAGTACTTC. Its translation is CATSSWTSGTQETQYF.

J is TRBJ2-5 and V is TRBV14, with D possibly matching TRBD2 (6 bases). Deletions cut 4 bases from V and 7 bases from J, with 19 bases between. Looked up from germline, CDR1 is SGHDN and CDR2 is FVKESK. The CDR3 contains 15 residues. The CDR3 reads CASSRIAEPDMTQYF. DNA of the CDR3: TGTGCCAGCAGCCGCATAGCGGAGCCAGATATGACCCAGTACTTC.

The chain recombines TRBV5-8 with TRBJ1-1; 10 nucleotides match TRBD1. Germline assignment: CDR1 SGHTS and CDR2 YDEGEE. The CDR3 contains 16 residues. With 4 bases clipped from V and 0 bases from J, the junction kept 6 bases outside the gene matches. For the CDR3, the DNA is TGTGCCAGCAGCCTGGGACAGGGGATCATGAACACTGAAGCTTTCTTT. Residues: CASSLGQGIMNTEAFF.

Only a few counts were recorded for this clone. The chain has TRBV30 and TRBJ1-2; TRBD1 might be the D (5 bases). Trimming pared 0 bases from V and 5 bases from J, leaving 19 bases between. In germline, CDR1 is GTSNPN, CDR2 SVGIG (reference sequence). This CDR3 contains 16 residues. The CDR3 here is CAWSVQHPLRGYGYTF. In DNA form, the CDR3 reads TGTGCCTGGAGTGTACAACACCCCCTTAGGGGATATGGCTACACCTTC.

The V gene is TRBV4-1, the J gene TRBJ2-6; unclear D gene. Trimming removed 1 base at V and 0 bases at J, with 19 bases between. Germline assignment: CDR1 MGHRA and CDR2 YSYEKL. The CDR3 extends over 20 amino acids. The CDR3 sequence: CASSQGMWRRQPSGANVLTF. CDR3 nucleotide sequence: TGCGCCAGCAGCCAAGGGATGTGGCGGCGGCAGCCCTCTGGGGCCAACGTCCTGACTTTC.

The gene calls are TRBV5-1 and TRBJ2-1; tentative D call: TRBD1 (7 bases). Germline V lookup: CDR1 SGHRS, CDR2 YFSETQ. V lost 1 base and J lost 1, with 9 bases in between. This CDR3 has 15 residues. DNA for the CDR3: TGCGCCAGCAGCTTGCAGGGGGGTTCCTACAATGAGCAGTTCTTC. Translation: CASSLQGGSYNEQFF.